What follows is one TCR beta chain and its context. This CDR3 is 16 amino acids long. V lost 4 bases and J lost 5; bases outside the gene matches: 13. The germline V gene has CDR1 MNHEY and CDR2 SMNVEV (reference sequence). The source of the sample is a study of blood T cell repertoires in COVID-19. Looking at the study overall: Acute and convalescent COVID-19 specimens originated in the United States, Italy and Spain. The cDNA or gDNA used as material had been derived from T cells, B-cell-depleted T cells, or PBMCs.

Assay: immunoSEQ multiplex PCR; the TCRdb copy retains only in-frame clones and omits some. Here the sample spans some 110,000 clones, under 90% being singletons. Sample: peripheral blood. The origin of this receptor is a woman aged 55-70 years with acute or convalescent COVID-19. The rearrangement uses TRBV27 and TRBJ2-5; TRBD1 matches at 7 bases. CDR3: CASSYSSRGQRETQYF. The CDR3 DNA reads TGTGCCAGCAGTTATTCGAGTAGGGGACAGAGGGAGACCCAGTACTTC.